The 16 T cell receptor beta chains presented below share a single source sample, sequenced in a study of shared clonotypes between healthy human individuals. This table comes from immunoSEQ multiplex PCR, and its TCRdb copy is limited to in-frame clones, with some not included. Of approximately 1.5 million clones in the sample, about 98% were seen once. Sequencing was performed on naive CD4+ T cells sorted from blood. The subset denotes: CD45RA+ positively selected. The receptors come from a man aged 25-40 years in good health.

Notes on this clone: Distinct nucleotide sequences in the sample also encode this CDR3. The chain has TRBV5-1 and TRBJ2-5; D not certain. V lost 2 bases and J 2 bases, leaving 7 bases between the germline ends. Looked up from germline, CDR1 is SGHRS and CDR2 is YFSETQ. This CDR3 region has 13 residues. CDR3 loop: CASSFRVQETQYF. The CDR3 nucleotides read TGCGCCAGCAGCTTTAGGGTTCAAGAGACCCAGTACTTC.

V and J are TRBV7-9 and TRBJ2-6; D is perhaps TRBD1 (7 bases). Per the germline V gene, CDR1 is SEHNR and CDR2 is FQNEAQ (reference sequence). The CDR3 length is 18 residues. The V end lost 1 base, the J end lost 0 bases, and 13 bases lay between the germline ends. The CDR3: CASSLEPGGHSGANVLTF. The CDR3, as DNA: TGTGCCAGCAGCTTAGAACCAGGGGGGCACTCTGGGGCCAACGTCCTGACTTTC.

The chain links TRBV10-1 to TRBJ2-3; D remains ambiguous. CDR3 length: 13 residues. Germline lookup yields CDR1 WNHNN and CDR2 SYGVQD (reference sequence). V was shortened by 6 bases and J by 6 bases, with 13 bases between the two germline ends. The CDR3 nucleotides read TGCGCCAGCAGCGAGGTGCTGGTGGATACGCAGTATTTT. Translation: CASSEVLVDTQYF.

V and J are TRBV11-2 and TRBJ1-5; a weak D match, TRBD1 (6 bases). The V gene lost 5 bases and the J gene lost 3 bases, with 11 bases spanning the gap. Germline CDR1 reads SGHAT; CDR2 reads FQNNGV. CDR3 size: 14 residues. CDR3 residues: CASSRTGYNQPQHF. CDR3 bases: TGTGCCAGCAGCCGCACAGGGTACAATCAGCCCCAGCATTTT. The full variable domain, completed using reference TRBV11-2 and TRBJ1-5, is EAGVAQSPRYKIIEKRQSVAFWCNPISGHATLYWYQQILGQGPKLLIQFQNNGVVDDSQLPKDRFSAERLKGVDSTLKIQPAKLEDSAVYLCASSRTGYNQPQHFGDGTRLSIL.

The chain's CDR3 is CASSLHWAPSSDEQYF. CDR3 DNA sequence: TGTGCCAGCAGCCTTCATTGGGCTCCATCAAGCGACGAGCAGTACTTC. The chain has TRBV14 and TRBJ2-7; the D is unclear. The germline V and J ends were trimmed by 4 bases and 5 bases, with 21 bases remaining between them. The germline V gene has CDR1 SGHDN and CDR2 FVKESK. The CDR3 runs 16 residues.

The genes are TRBV7-8 and TRBJ2-2, with 9 bases aligning to TRBD1. Trimming took 5 bases from V and 6 from J; bases not matched to a gene: 10. Germline loops: CDR1 SGHVS, CDR2 FQNEAQ. This CDR3 region has 16 residues. The CDR3 coding sequence is TGTGCCAGCAGCATATCCGGGACAGGGTTACCCGGGGAGCTGTTTTTT. Residues: CASSISGTGLPGELFF.

The chain couples TRBV7-3 to TRBJ1-1; maybe TRBD1 (5 bases). The CDR3 extends over 14 amino acids. The V end lost 5 bases, the J end lost 0 bases, and 10 bases lay between the germline ends. Per germline, CDR1 SGHTA and CDR2 FQGTGA. As DNA, the CDR3 is TGTGCCAGCAGCCGGGGCGGGATGAACACTGAAGCTTTCTTT. It codes for CASSRGGMNTEAFF.

V is TRBV27 and J is TRBJ2-6; 9 nucleotides line up with TRBD1. Germline assignment: CDR1 MNHEY and CDR2 SMNVEV (reference sequence). The ends lost 6 bases at V and 4 bases at J; junction bases unmatched: 10. This CDR3 contains 17 residues. The CDR3 coding sequence is TGTGCCAGCAGCCGGGGACAGGGTATTACGGGGGCCAACGTCCTGACTTTC. It encodes CASSRGQGITGANVLTF.

This sequence joins TRBV5-1 and TRBJ2-5, with TRBD2 identical over 13 bases. This CDR3 has 15 residues. Losses at the gene ends were 4 bases for V and 4 bases for J; bases not matched to a gene: 4. The germline CDR1 and CDR2 sequences are SGHRS and YFSETQ. DNA for the CDR3: TGCGCCAGCAGCGGGGGACTAGCGGGATCAGAGACCCAGTACTTC. Translated: CASSGGLAGSETQYF.

This clone was found once. The rearrangement links TRBV23-1 to TRBJ2-6; TRBD2 might be the D (5 bases). TRBV23-1 has ORF status, its function being uncertain. The CDR3 contains 14 residues. Trimming cost V 10 bases and J 9 bases, with 19 bases left between them. The CDR3, as DNA: TGCGCCAAGCTAGAGGGAAATATTGGCAACGTCCTGACTTTC. Translated: CAKLEGNIGNVLTF.

The CDR3 DNA reads TGTGCCAGCAGCCTCCTCCGGACAGGGGCCAACGAGCAGTACTTC. This sequence encodes CASSLLRTGANEQYF. This chain uses TRBV11-2 with TRBJ2-7, with TRBD1 matching over 9 bases. This CDR3 region has 15 residues. Germline values: CDR1 SGHAT, CDR2 FQNNGV. Trimming at V came to 5 bases and at J to 5 bases, leaving 10 bases not matched to a gene.

The genes are TRBV5-5 and TRBJ2-6, with D possibly matching TRBD1 (6 bases). Per germline, CDR1 SGHKS and CDR2 YYEKEE (reference sequence). V dropped 4 bases and J dropped 2 bases, with 13 bases sitting between them. This CDR3 spans 16 amino acids. CDR3 amino acids: CASSRDSGAGANVLTF. The DNA of the CDR3 is TGTGCCAGCAGCAGAGACTCAGGGGCTGGGGCCAACGTCCTGACTTTC.

The chain employs TRBV5-6 and TRBJ2-7; 7 bases match TRBD2. Losses at the gene ends were 2 bases for V and 4 bases for J; bases not matched to a gene: 6. Germline CDR1 and CDR2: SGHDT and YYEEEE. The CDR3 length is 14 residues. CDR3: CASSFGGRGYEQYF. CDR3 DNA: TGTGCCAGCAGCTTTGGAGGGAGGGGATACGAGCAGTACTTC.

The chain employs TRBV28 and TRBJ2-7; no firm D call. Trimming stripped 7 bases from V and 2 bases from J, with 15 bases between. Germline V lookup: CDR1 MDHEN, CDR2 SYDVKM. This CDR3 has 14 amino acids. The CDR3 DNA reads TGTGCCAGCAAGGAACAGATTGTCCCCTACGAGCAGTACTTC. The encoded protein is CASKEQIVPYEQYF. The whole variable domain, remainder taken from reference TRBV28 and TRBJ2-7, is DVKVTQSSRYLVKRTGEKVFLECVQDMDHENMFWYRQDPGLGLRLIYFSYDVKMKEKGDIPEGYSVSREKKERFSLILESASTNQTSMYLCASKEQIVPYEQYFGPGTRLTVT.

The V call is TRBV6-1, the J call TRBJ2-7; D gene unclear. This CDR3 spans 12 amino acids. V lost 2 bases to trimming and J lost 6 bases, with 8 bases between them. The V gene's germline CDR1 is MNHNS and CDR2 SASEGT. CDR3 nucleotide sequence: TGTGCCAGCAGTGAACTGGGGATCGAGCAGTACTTC. It encodes CASSELGIEQYF.

Comment on this clone: Distinct nucleotide sequences in the sample also encode this CDR3. The V call is TRBV4-3, the J call TRBJ2-7; D is unresolved. The CDR3 has 12 amino acids. V dropped 0 bases and J dropped 6 bases, with 6 bases sitting between them. CDR1 and CDR2 from the germline V gene are LGHNA and YSLEER. In DNA, the CDR3 is TGCGCCAGCAGCCAAGAAGGCGGCGAGCAGTACTTC. Translating it yields CASSQEGGEQYF.